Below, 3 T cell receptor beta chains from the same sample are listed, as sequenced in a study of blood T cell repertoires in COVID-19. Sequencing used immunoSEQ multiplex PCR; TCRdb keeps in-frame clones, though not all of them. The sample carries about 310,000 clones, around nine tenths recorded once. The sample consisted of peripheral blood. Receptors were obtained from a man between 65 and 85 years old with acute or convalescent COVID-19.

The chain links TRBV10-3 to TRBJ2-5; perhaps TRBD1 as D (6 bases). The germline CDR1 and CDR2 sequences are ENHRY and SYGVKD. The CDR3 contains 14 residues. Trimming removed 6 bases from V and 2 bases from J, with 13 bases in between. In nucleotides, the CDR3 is TGTGCCATCAGCGAAGGGACAACACAAGAGACCCAGTACTTC. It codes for CAISEGTTQETQYF.

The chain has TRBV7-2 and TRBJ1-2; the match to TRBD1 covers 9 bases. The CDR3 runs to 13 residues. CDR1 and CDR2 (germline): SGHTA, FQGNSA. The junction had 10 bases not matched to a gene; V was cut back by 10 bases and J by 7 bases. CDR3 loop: CATVAGQGLGYTF. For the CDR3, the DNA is TGTGCCACCGTCGCGGGACAGGGTCTTGGCTACACCTTC.

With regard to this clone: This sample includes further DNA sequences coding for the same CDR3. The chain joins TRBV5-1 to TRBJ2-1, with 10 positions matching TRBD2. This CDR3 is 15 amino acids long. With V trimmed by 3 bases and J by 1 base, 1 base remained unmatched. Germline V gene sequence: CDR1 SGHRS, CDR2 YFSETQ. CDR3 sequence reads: CASSSSGGSYNEQFF. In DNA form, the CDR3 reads TGCGCCAGCAGCTCTAGCGGGGGATCCTACAATGAGCAGTTCTTC.